Sequencing of this T cell receptor (beta chain) was carried out in a study of shared clonotypes between healthy human individuals. Overall study context: There were three CD4 naive, three CD4 memory, two CD8 naive and one CD8 memory plates per donor.

The CDR3 is made up of 14 amino acids. Germline V CDR1 and CDR2: LGHNA, YSLEER. V was shortened by 0 bases and J by 9 bases, with 14 bases between the two germline ends. Division of CD4+ cells produced a CD45RA+ naive subset and a CD45RA-negative memory subset. Sequencing was performed with immunoSEQ multiplex PCR; in TCRdb, only in-frame clones are kept and a portion is missing. The data contain around 2.1 million clones, approximately 94% of them seen just once; the ten biggest clones take up approximately 0.13%. The specimen was naive CD4+ T cells sorted from blood. Subset specified: CD45RA+ positively selected. The TCR was taken from a man younger than 35 in good health. The chain combines TRBV4-3 with TRBJ2-5; weak D call: TRBD1 (6 bases). The CDR3: CASSQDPSKGAQYF. The CDR3 DNA follows: TGCGCCAGCAGCCAAGATCCTAGCAAGGGGGCCCAGTACTTC.